Listed here is a single T cell receptor (beta chain). The data were taken from a study of CD8 T cells in Susac syndrome. Study information: At blood draw, Susac syndrome patients were therapy-naive, on corticosteroids, or on intravenous immunoglobulin alone.

High-throughput TCR beta sequencing covered peripheral CD8+ and CD4+ T cells. A quantity of about 0.5 to 1 ug RNA underwent reverse transcription using random hexamers. TCR beta CDR3 was amplified by immunoSEQ multiplex PCR. This amplification extended across 54 Vbeta and 13 Jbeta segments. TCRdb passed the immunoSEQ multiplex PCR reads through MiXCR, listing each CDR3 protein once. The table lists about 140,000 distinct CDR3 sequences, 95% of them singletons. This TCR was sampled from a human donor with Susac syndrome. Sequenced: CD4+ T cells from PBMCs.

CDR3 region: CAWRPGQGGFETQYF. CDR3 sequence (DNA): TGTGCCTGGAGGCCGGGACAGGGGGGATTTGAGACCCAGTACTTC. The V gene is TRBV30, the J gene TRBJ2-5; 11 bases match TRBD1. Per germline, CDR1 GTSNPN and CDR2 SVGIG (reference sequence). V trimming: 3 bases; J trimming: 5 bases; junction bases outside the gene matches: 8. The CDR3 length is 15 residues.